This T cell receptor (beta chain) was retrieved from a study of identical twins. Study outcomes and limitations: Low generation probability was overrepresented in out-of-frame alpha sequences shared by twins. Conclusions rested on cross-sectional statistics rather than following the same donors.

Germline CDR1 and CDR2: DFQATT and SNEGSKA (reference sequence). Trimming left V 3 bases short and J 7 bases short, with 13 bases between. The CDR3 extends over 12 amino acids. As regards this clonotype: No antigen is known for it.

Template switching added a universal primer binding site, and final cDNA carried unique molecular identifiers. MiXCR was run by TCRdb on the 5' RACE reads, yielding one entry per CDR3 protein. The sample contains 1.5 million to 2 million distinct CDR3 sequences, less than 35% of which appear only once. This receptor was obtained from a newborn girl in good health. Sequenced material: cord blood. The rearrangement links TRBV20-1 to TRBJ2-7, with D perhaps matching TRBD1 or TRBD2 (6 bases each). The CDR3 spells CSASTGRDEQYF. CDR3 DNA: TGCAGTGCTAGTACAGGGCGGGATGAGCAGTACTTC.